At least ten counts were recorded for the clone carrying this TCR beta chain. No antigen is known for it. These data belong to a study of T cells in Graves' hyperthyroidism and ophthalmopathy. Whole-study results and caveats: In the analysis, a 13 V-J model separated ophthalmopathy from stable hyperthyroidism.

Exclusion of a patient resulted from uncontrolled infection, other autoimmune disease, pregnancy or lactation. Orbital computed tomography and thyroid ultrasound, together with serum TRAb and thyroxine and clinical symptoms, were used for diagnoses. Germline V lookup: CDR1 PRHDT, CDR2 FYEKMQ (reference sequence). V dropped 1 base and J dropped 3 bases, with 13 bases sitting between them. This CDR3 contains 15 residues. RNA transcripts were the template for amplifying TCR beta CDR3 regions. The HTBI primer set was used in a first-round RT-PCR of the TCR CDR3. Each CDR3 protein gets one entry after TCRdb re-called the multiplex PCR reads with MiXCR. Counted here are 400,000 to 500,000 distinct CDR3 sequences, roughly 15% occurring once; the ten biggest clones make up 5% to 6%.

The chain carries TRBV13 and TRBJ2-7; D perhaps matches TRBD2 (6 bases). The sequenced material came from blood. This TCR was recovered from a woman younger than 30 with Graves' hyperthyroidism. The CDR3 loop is CASSLASSENYEQYF. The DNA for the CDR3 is TGTGCCAGCAGCTTAGCTTCTAGCGAGAACTACGAGCAGTACTTC.